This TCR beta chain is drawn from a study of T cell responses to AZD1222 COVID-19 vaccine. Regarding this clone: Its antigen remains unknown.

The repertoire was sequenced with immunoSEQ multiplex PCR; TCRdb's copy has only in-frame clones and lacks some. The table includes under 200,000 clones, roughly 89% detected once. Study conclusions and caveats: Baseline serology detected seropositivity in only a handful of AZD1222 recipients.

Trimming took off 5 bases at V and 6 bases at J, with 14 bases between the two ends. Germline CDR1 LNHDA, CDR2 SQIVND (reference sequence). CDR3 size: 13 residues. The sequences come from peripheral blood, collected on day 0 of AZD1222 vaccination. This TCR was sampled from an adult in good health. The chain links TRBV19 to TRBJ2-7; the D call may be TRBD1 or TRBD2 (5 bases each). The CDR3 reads CASSLLGVGEQYF. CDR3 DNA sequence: TGTGCCAGTAGTCTGTTGGGGGTGGGCGAGCAGTACTTC.